The rows below give T cell receptor beta chains drawn from one sample of a study of immune evolution from preneoplasia to lung adenocarcinoma. Sequenced by immunoSEQ multiplex PCR; TCRdb stores in-frame clones only, minus some. Of some 7,500 clones in the sample, roughly 84% were seen once. Specimen: FFPE minimally invasive lung adenocarcinoma tissue. The source is an older person with lung adenocarcinoma. Each CDR3 is given with its conserved first and last residue. Fields, in order: J gene, V gene, clone size, CDR3 protein. Size values are once, few and many counts, or a class for expanded clones, and some rows have none.

>TRBJ2-7|TRBV7-3|.
CASSRPGYEQYF
>TRBJ1-1|TRBV7-9|.
CASSISGGGTEAFF
>TRBJ1-5|TRBV28|few
CASSFGYQPQHF
>TRBJ2-7|TRBV11-2|.
CASSLDLWGPNEQYF
>TRBJ1-1|TRBV5-1|once
CASSVNLGSEAFF
>TRBJ1-6|TRBV7-6|.
CASSLAGSFNSPLHF
>TRBJ1-5|TRBV6-6|.
CASSYRGGQPQHF
>TRBJ2-7|TRBV5-8|.
CASSFTGSYEQYF
>TRBJ1-1|TRBV30|.
CAWRIHGLWTEAFF
>TRBJ2-6|TRBV28|.
CASSSQGGGANVLTF
>TRBJ2-7|TRBV28|.
CASSSISDHSYEQYF
>TRBJ2-3|TRBV7-8|.
CASSLRGRGSTDTQYF
>TRBJ2-2|TRBV5-1|.
CASSLARVNTGELFF
>TRBJ2-7|TRBV6-6|.
CASSHYEQYF
>TRBJ1-1|TRBV20-1|.
CSPAQNTEAFF
>TRBJ2-1|TRBV10-1|.
CASSEQSYNEQFF
>TRBJ1-5|TRBV29-1|.
CSVSQGKSNQPQHF
>TRBJ2-1|TRBV6-5|.
CASSSLPGLTNNEQFF
>TRBJ2-7|TRBV19|.
CASREDRDHYEQYF
>TRBJ1-6|TRBV5-1|few
CASSAGTGNSPLHF
>TRBJ1-4|TRBV29-1|few
CSARDRDEKLFF
>TRBJ1-1|TRBV5-1|.
CASSLTGNTEAFF
>TRBJ2-7|TRBV7-9|.
CASSPSDRGPLGEQYF
>TRBJ2-7|TRBV21-1|few
CASSARRVELGYEQYF
>TRBJ2-3|TRBV27|.
CASRETSTDTQYF
>TRBJ1-2|TRBV29-1|few
CSVGQSYGYTF
>TRBJ2-5|TRBV5-1|.
CASSLGSQETQYF
>TRBJ1-5|TRBV28|.
CASSLLTGETGTVNQPQHF
>TRBJ2-1|TRBV27|.
CASSLLAGVDNEQFF
>TRBJ1-1|TRBV5-8|.
CASSVGSHTEAFF
>TRBJ2-2|TRBV11-2|.
CASSLLARTRYTEELFF